This TCR beta chain comes out of a study of blood T cell repertoires in COVID-19. Looking at the study overall: Sources were T cells, B-cell-depleted T cells, or PBMCs; the material itself was cDNA or gDNA.

Per the germline V gene, CDR1 is MGHDK and CDR2 is SYGVNS. The CDR3 contains 14 residues. Trimming took 2 bases from V and 5 from J, leaving 9 bases between them. In the authors' methods: Reference gene primer amplification in the assay estimated nucleated cell counts. The method was immunoSEQ multiplex PCR; TCRdb's version includes in-frame clones alone and lacks a portion of them. That table gives V, J and clone size, and the DNA gave D and trimming. This table holds around 130,000 clones, 70% to 90% found once. The sequencing sample was made of peripheral blood. The V and J genes are TRBV25-1 and TRBJ1-4; unclear D gene. This TCR came from a man aged 50 to 60 with acute or convalescent COVID-19. CDR3 DNA sequence: TGTGCCAGCAGTGAACTTAGTTTCAATGAAAAACTGTTTTTT. It encodes CASSELSFNEKLFF.